This T cell receptor (beta chain) derives from a study of monozygotic twins with inflammatory bowel disease. CDR3 size: 15 residues. Germline CDR1 reads MNHEY; CDR2 reads SMNVEV (reference sequence). TCRdb reanalyzed the 5' RACE reads, giving one entry per CDR3 protein sequence and no DNA. The sample features about 330,000 distinct CDR3 sequences, with roughly 2% in its top ten. The receptor comes from a human donor with ulcerative colitis or Crohn's disease, or a healthy co-twin of an affected twin (not recorded which). Sequences were obtained from blood. This chain uses TRBV27 with TRBJ2-7; absent DNA, TCRdb's TRBD2 call cannot be checked. The chain's CDR3 is CASTLAGGPCDEQYF.